These 14 T cell receptor beta chains were sequenced from one sample in a study of T cells in Graves' hyperthyroidism and ophthalmopathy. Regions amplified from RNA transcripts were the TCR beta CDR3 regions. The primer set for the first-round RT-PCR of the TCR CDR3 was HTBI. Via MiXCR, TCRdb re-called the multiplex PCR reads, giving one row per CDR3 protein. The profile shows roughly 580,000 distinct CDR3 sequences, more than 45% of them singletons. Sequencing input: peripheral blood or thyroid tissue (not recorded which). These receptors originate from a woman aged 18-29 years with Graves' hyperthyroidism.

This clonotype was detected ten times or more. The rearrangement joins TRBV29-1 to TRBJ2-7; the match to TRBD2 covers 12 bases. Per the germline V gene, CDR1 is SQVTM and CDR2 is ANQGSEA. V shed 6 bases, J shed 3 bases, and the junction held 6 bases outside the gene matches. This CDR3 contains 14 residues. DNA for the CDR3: TGCAGCGTGGGGAAGACTAGCGGGAGCTACGAGCAGTACTTC. This gives the protein CSVGKTSGSYEQYF.

The chain uses TRBV6-2 or TRBV6-3 and TRBJ2-3; 12 nucleotides match TRBD2. This CDR3 is 14 amino acids long. Germline-derived CDR1 and CDR2 are MNHEY and SVGEGT. Unmatched junction bases numbered 2, after V lost 10 bases and J lost 0 bases. CDR3 sequence (DNA): TGTGCCATGGGGACTAGCGGGAGCACAGATACGCAGTATTTT. This gives the protein CAMGTSGSTDTQYF.

This chain joins TRBV7-3 and TRBJ1-1; the D gene is possibly TRBD1 (6 bases). V lost 3 bases and J lost 0, with 14 bases in between. CDR3 length: 16 residues. Germline loops: CDR1 SGHTA, CDR2 FQGTGA. In DNA form, the CDR3 reads TGTGCCAGCAGCTTGGGGGCAGGGACCGTGAACACTGAAGCTTTCTTT. Translation gives CASSLGAGTVNTEAFF.

The chain joins TRBV11-1 to TRBJ1-5; D is unclear. Germline V CDR1 and CDR2: SGHAT, FQDESV (reference sequence). CDR3 length equals 12 residues. Trimming took 11 bases from V and 3 from J, leaving 11 bases between them. CDR3 region: CAWSVNNQPQHF. The DNA of the CDR3 is TGTGCCTGGAGTGTAAACAATCAGCCCCAGCATTTT.

This clonotype has only a few counts. The V and J genes are TRBV25-1 and TRBJ1-1; 7 bases align to TRBD1. The germline V gene has CDR1 MGHDK and CDR2 SYGVNS. CDR3 length: 15 residues. Germline trimming cut 2 bases from V and 4 bases from J; bases unmatched to any gene: 7. The CDR3 region has the DNA TGTGCCAGCAGTGAACTCAGGGGGGTCGCCACTGAAGCTTTCTTT. Its translation: CASSELRGVATEAFF.

In this sample, this clonotype turned up a few times. This rearrangement joins TRBV2 to TRBJ2-7; 10 bases are a match to TRBD2. In germline, CDR1 is SNHLY, CDR2 FYNNEI. The CDR3 totals 13 residues. J lost 10 bases, V lost 6 bases, and 9 bases had no gene match. CDR3 protein: CASSTGLAASQYF. The CDR3 nucleotides read TGTGCCAGCAGCACCGGACTAGCGGCCTCCCAGTACTTC.

V usage is TRBV15 and J usage is TRBJ1-2; 8 nucleotides align to TRBD1. This CDR3 is 15 amino acids long. Trimming took 3 bases from V and 2 from J; bases not matched to a gene: 5. CDR1 is LNHNV and CDR2 is YYDKDF in the germline V gene (reference sequence). The CDR3 reads CATSSVAGGNYGYTF. The CDR3 DNA follows: TGTGCCACCAGCAGTGTAGCAGGGGGCAACTATGGCTACACCTTC.

This clonotype turned up a few times. The gene calls are TRBV20-1 and TRBJ2-2, with 11 bases fitting TRBD2. J was trimmed by 7 bases and V by 2 bases; bases with no gene match: 6. The CDR3 consists of 15 residues. The germline gives CDR1 DFQATT, CDR2 SNEGSKA (reference sequence). The CDR3 protein is CSARYSGTSGGELFF. In DNA form, the CDR3 reads TGCAGTGCTAGATACTCCGGGACTAGCGGCGGGGAGCTGTTTTTT.

Notes on this clonotype: A junction boundary mismatches the germline segment, possibly from a read error. The chain uses TRBV25-1 and TRBJ2-5; the match to TRBD2 covers 7 bases. Germline V gene sequence: CDR1 MGHDK, CDR2 SYGVNS. The CDR3 covers 14 residues. The CDR3 region has the DNA TGTGCCACCAGTGGAGCTAGCGGACAAGAGACCCAGTACTTC. Protein: CATSGASGQETQYF.

The chain couples TRBV2 to TRBJ1-2; TRBD1 matches at 9 bases. Germline V gene data show CDR1 as SNHLY and CDR2 as FYNNEI. The CDR3 totals 16 residues. The trim removed 1 base at V and 5 bases at J, leaving 8 bases unmatched. The CDR3 sequence: CASSEGTGVFGYGYTF. As DNA, the CDR3 is TGTGCCAGCAGTGAAGGGACAGGGGTCTTCGGTTATGGCTACACCTTC.

The chain joins TRBV29-1 to TRBJ1-3; tentatively, D is TRBD1 (5 bases). V gave up 0 bases and J gave up 0 bases, with 12 bases separating them. Germline CDR1 SQVTM, CDR2 ANQGSEA. The CDR3 runs to 16 residues. CDR3 amino acids: CSVEDRGSSSGNTIYF. The CDR3 DNA reads TGCAGCGTTGAAGATCGGGGCAGCAGCTCTGGAAACACCATATATTTT.

This clonotype was seen repeatedly, ten times or more. The chain uses TRBV19 and TRBJ1-6, with a weak D call TRBD1 (5 bases). V was trimmed by 9 bases and J by 6 bases, leaving 15 bases between them. The germline gives CDR1 LNHDA, CDR2 SQIVND (reference sequence). The CDR3 length is 14 residues. In DNA, the CDR3 is TGTGCCAGCACCTCAGGGATAGCTAATTCACCCCTCCACTTT. It translates to CASTSGIANSPLHF.

The rearrangement links TRBV7-6 to TRBJ2-7, with D maybe TRBD1 (6 bases). This CDR3 spans 15 amino acids. Germline CDR1 is SGHVS and CDR2 is FNYEAQ. Trimming took off 5 bases at V and 2 bases at J, with 16 bases between the two ends. The chain's CDR3 is CASSQLGAGTYEQYF. The CDR3 DNA reads as TGTGCCAGCAGCCAATTGGGGGCGGGTACCTACGAGCAGTACTTC.

The sample holds a few counts of this clonotype. The rearrangement joins TRBV6-1 to TRBJ2-5; weak D call: TRBD2 (7 bases). With 6 bases removed from V and 5 bases from J, the gap between germline ends came to 16 bases. CDR3 size: 14 residues. The germline V gene encodes CDR1 MNHNS and CDR2 SASEGT. The CDR3 bases are TGTGCCAGCAGACCTCCGGGGGGCATCGAGACCCAGTACTTC. Protein sequence: CASRPPGGIETQYF.